A few counts support the clone carrying this T cell receptor beta chain. Its antigen remains unknown. This record comes from a study of beta chain features in type 1 diabetes. Study information: Healthy donors and patients had similar age, gender and cell yields. Study conclusions and caveats: Sequencing of cDNA might inflate the share of cells that strongly express TCR. All four CD4+ subsets of Type 1 diabetes patients contained TCRB CDR3s that were moderately but significantly shorter. Individuals with type 1 diabetes displayed fewer insertions and more deletions at VDJ junctions.

The whole isolated RNA underwent reverse transcription, so sequencing captured expressed TCRB transcripts. Sequencing was performed with immunoSEQ multiplex PCR; in TCRdb, only in-frame clones are kept and a portion is missing. The repertoire holds a few hundred thousand clones, with roughly 13% as singletons. A heparinised blood draw that averaged about 100 mL was obtained once from each donor. Germline assignment: CDR1 SGHRS and CDR2 YFSETQ. The CDR3 has 13 residues. The V and J ends lost 4 bases and 4 bases respectively, with 9 bases between them. Source material: naive CD4+ T cells from blood. V usage is TRBV5-1 and J usage is TRBJ1-5; the D gene is possibly TRBD1 (5 bases). The receptor was derived from a woman younger than 30 with type 1 diabetes. The CDR3 nucleotides read TGCGCCAGCAGCACTCAGGGAAATCAGCCCCAGCATTTT. Translated, it gives CASSTQGNQPQHF.